Listed below are T cell receptor beta chains from one sample, sequenced in a study of blood T cell repertoires in COVID-19. Method: immunoSEQ multiplex PCR; TCRdb's copy keeps in-frame clones and lacks some. The sample shows about 250,000 clones, 83% of them seen only once. The sequencing input was peripheral blood. The origin of the receptors is an elderly man with acute or convalescent COVID-19. Each CDR3 is given with its conserved first and last residue. A D gene is named only where the DNA matches it firmly. Clone size is not always given. Where it is, it says once, few, many or a class for expanded clones.

V gene	clone size	J gene	D gene	CDR3 DNA	CDR3 protein
TRBV15	few	TRBJ2-1	TRBD1	TGTGCCACCAGCATCAGACAGGGAAACAATGAGCAGTTCTTC	CATSIRQGNNEQFF
TRBV27	NA	TRBJ2-7	TRBD2	TGTGCCAGCAGCCGAACCCCTAGCGGAACCGCGGGCTACGAGCAGTACTTC	CASSRTPSGTAGYEQYF
TRBV4-1	NA	TRBJ2-6	TRBD2	TGCGCCAGCAGCCAAGGGGGCGGGAGGGCCTCTGGGGCCAACGTCCTGACTTTC	CASSQGGGRASGANVLTF
TRBV27	NA	TRBJ2-3	TRBD2	TGTGCCAGCAGTTTCACGCCCGGGACTACCGATACGCAGTATTTT	CASSFTPGTTDTQYF
TRBV6-2/TRBV6-3	NA	TRBJ1-2	NA	TGTGCCAGCAGTTACTCAGGGGGAAACTATGGCTACACCTTC	CASSYSGGNYGYTF
TRBV3-1/TRBV3-2	NA	TRBJ2-2	NA	TGTGCCAGCAGCCATATCACCGGGGAGCTGTTTTTT	CASSHITGELFF
TRBV3-1/TRBV3-2	few	TRBJ2-2	TRBD2	TGTGCCAGCAGCCAAGATCAGGGACTAGCGGGGGCACACACCGGGGAGCTGTTTTTT	CASSQDQGLAGAHTGELFF
TRBV5-6	NA	TRBJ2-2	NA	TGTGCCAGCAGCTGGCTGGGGCCAGATGCCGGGGAGCTGTTTTTT	CASSWLGPDAGELFF
TRBV5-1	NA	TRBJ1-1	TRBD1	TGCGCCAGCAGTAACGACAGGGCAAGGTCGGGGGCTTTCTTT	CASSNDRARSGAFF
TRBV27	once	TRBJ1-1	TRBD1	TGTGCCAGCAGGATTTCGACAGGGAGGAACACTGAAGCTTTCTTT	CASRISTGRNTEAFF
TRBV5-6	NA	TRBJ2-1	TRBD1	TGTGCCAGCAGCTTGGTCGGGACAGATGAGCAGTTCTTC	CASSLVGTDEQFF
TRBV3-1/TRBV3-2	NA	TRBJ2-1	NA	TGTGCCGCAGGTGACCGAGCTAGCGCCAGGAATGAGCAGTTCTTC	CAAGDRASARNEQFF
TRBV3-1/TRBV3-2	NA	TRBJ1-2	NA	TGTGCCAGCAGCCAAGGAACAGTACAGGGTTATGGCTACACCTTC	CASSQGTVQGYGYTF
TRBV5-1	once	TRBJ2-1	TRBD2	TGCGCCAGCAGTTCGGGACTAGCGGGGGGTATCTACAATGAGCAGTTCTTC	CASSSGLAGGIYNEQFF
TRBV3-1/TRBV3-2	NA	TRBJ1-6	TRBD1	TGTGCCAGCAGCCAAGAGGGACAGGGGAGTTCACCCCTCCACTTT	CASSQEGQGSSPLHF
TRBV13	NA	TRBJ1-5	NA	TGTGCCAGCAGCCGAGACAGGCAGCCCCAGCATTTT	CASSRDRQPQHF
TRBV19	NA	TRBJ2-5	NA	TGTGCCAGTAGTATAGGTCTCGGGGGGCCAGAGGCCCAGTACTTC	CASSIGLGGPEAQYF
TRBV28	NA	TRBJ1-5	TRBD1	TGTGCCGGCCGGAGGGGGCAAGGCAATCAGCCCCAGCATTTT	CAGRRGQGNQPQHF
TRBV30	NA	TRBJ1-2	TRBD1	TGTGCCTGGGCCCGAACAGGGGCGTCTTATGGCTACACCTTC	CAWARTGASYGYTF
TRBV19	NA	TRBJ2-3	TRBD1	TGTGCCAGTAGTATAACCGGGACAGTTAGCACAGATACGCAGTATTTT	CASSITGTVSTDTQYF
TRBV20-1	once	TRBJ2-2	TRBD2	TGCAGTGCTAGTGAGACGGGAGGGCCCCCGGCCGGGGAGCTGTTTTTT	CSASETGGPPAGELFF
TRBV28	once	TRBJ1-1	NA	TGTGCCAGCAGTTTGGGGAGGGGCACTGAAGCTTTCTTT	CASSLGRGTEAFF
TRBV11-3	few	TRBJ2-3	TRBD2	TGTGCCAGCAGCTTGGGAGGGGCAGCAGATACGCAGTATTTT	CASSLGGAADTQYF
TRBV5-1	NA	TRBJ2-2	NA	TGCGCCAGCAGTTCCTTCGTCCCCGGGGAGCTGTTTTTT	CASSSFVPGELFF
TRBV2	NA	TRBJ1-3	TRBD1	TGTGCCAGCAGTCCAAATGACAGGGCAGCTGGAAACACCATATATTTT	CASSPNDRAAGNTIYF
TRBV5-1	NA	TRBJ2-4	NA	TGCGCCAGCAGCTTGGAGGCAGGGAACAACATTCAGTACTTC	CASSLEAGNNIQYF
TRBV18	NA	TRBJ2-1	NA	TGTGCCAGCTCACCGATTAGAAGTTACAATGAGCAGTTCTTC	CASSPIRSYNEQFF
TRBV18	few	TRBJ2-3	TRBD1	TGTGCCAGCTCACCACCGACTGGGACAGCAACTAGCACAGATACGCAGTATTTT	CASSPPTGTATSTDTQYF
TRBV7-9	NA	TRBJ2-3	NA	TGTGCCAGCACCCCGACCCAAATTAGGGGAGATACGCAGTATTTT	CASTPTQIRGDTQYF
TRBV19	NA	TRBJ2-2	NA	TGTGCCAGTAGTCTACGTTTTTTTGGGGCATCCGGGGAGCTGTTTTTT	CASSLRFFGASGELFF
TRBV3-1/TRBV3-2	once	TRBJ2-7	NA	TGTGCCAGCAGCCAACAAATAGGGGTTCAGCAGTACTTC	CASSQQIGVQQYF
TRBV27	NA	TRBJ1-5	NA	TGTGCCAGCAGTTTATCGATCAGTTTTAGCAATCAGCCCCAGCATTTT	CASSLSISFSNQPQHF
TRBV27	few	TRBJ2-5	TRBD2	TGTGCCAGCAGTTTATCGAGGGCTAGCGGGCAGACCCAGTACTTC	CASSLSRASGQTQYF
TRBV5-1	NA	TRBJ2-2	TRBD2	TGCGCCAGCAGCCGGGGGGGCGTCACCGGGGAGCTGTTTTTT	CASSRGGVTGELFF
TRBV5-1	NA	TRBJ1-2	NA	TGCGCCAGCAGCTTGGCCGGCTGGCAGGGGATGATTGGGGGTACTAACTATGGCTACACCTTC	CASSLAGWQGMIGGTNYGYTF
TRBV18	NA	TRBJ1-5	NA	TGTGCCAGCTCACCAGGACTCCCATCCGACCCCCAGCATTTT	CASSPGLPSDPQHF
TRBV2	NA	TRBJ1-5	TRBD1	TGTGCCAGCAGTCCCGGGACAGGGCGAAATCAGCCCCAGCATTTT	CASSPGTGRNQPQHF
TRBV6-5	NA	TRBJ1-2	TRBD1	TGTGCCAGCAGTCGGACAGGGGGCAACTATGGCTACACCTTC	CASSRTGGNYGYTF
TRBV19	once	TRBJ2-7	NA	TGTGCCAGTAGTATACGGGGGCGGGGGAACTACGAGCAGTACTTC	CASSIRGRGNYEQYF
TRBV3-1/TRBV3-2	NA	TRBJ1-2	NA	TGTGCCAGCAGCCAAACACAGGGTACTAACTATGGCTACACCTTC	CASSQTQGTNYGYTF
TRBV27	NA	TRBJ2-1	TRBD1	TGTGCCAGCAGTTTATCCTCGGGACAGGGTTTGGAGGTATGGTTCTTC	CASSLSSGQGLEVWFF
TRBV9	NA	TRBJ2-3	NA	TGTGCCAGCAGCGTCCAGTCTCGGGGAACAGATACGCAGTATTTT	CASSVQSRGTDTQYF
TRBV6-1	NA	TRBJ2-1	TRBD2	TGTGCCAGCAGTGAAGAGGGCGGGGGGTACAATGAGCAGTTCTTC	CASSEEGGGYNEQFF
TRBV19	NA	TRBJ1-4	NA	TGTGCCACCAAATCACGGGATAATGAAAAACTGTTTTTT	CATKSRDNEKLFF
TRBV11-2	NA	TRBJ1-4	TRBD1	TGTGCCAGCTCGGGACAGGGGTATGAAAAACTGTTTTTT	CASSGQGYEKLFF
TRBV13	NA	TRBJ2-1	TRBD1	TGTGCCAGCAGCTTAGAGGGGGGACAGGCCTACTACAATGAGCAGTTCTTC	CASSLEGGQAYYNEQFF